This is a list of T cell receptor beta chains from one sample in a study of T cells in Graves' hyperthyroidism and ophthalmopathy. TCRdb re-derived calls from the multiplex PCR reads in MiXCR, one entry per CDR3 protein. The sample holds 650,000 to 800,000 distinct CDR3 sequences; about 45% are singletons and the top ten take approximately 7.2%. What was sequenced was peripheral blood or thyroid tissue (not recorded which). The receptors come from an adult man with Graves' disease, either hyperthyroidism or ophthalmopathy (not recorded which). Both conserved end residues are part of each CDR3. The D gene is left open where the match is weak. Only some rows state a clone size, as once, few, many or a class for expanded clones.

cdr3_nt	cdr3_aa	j_call	d_call	clone_size	v_call
TGTGCCAGCGGATTCAGGGGATTGAACACTGAAGCTTTCTTT	CASGFRGLNTEAFF	TRBJ1-1	.	once	TRBV25-1
TGTGCCATCAGGCCGGGACTCGCGAATTCACCCCTCCACTTT	CAIRPGLANSPLHF	TRBJ1-6	.	.	TRBV10-3
TGTGCCTGGAGTGGTCGCGAGGGGACAGGGAGTCCCGAGCAGTACTTC	CAWSGREGTGSPEQYF	TRBJ2-7	TRBD1	.	TRBV7-9
TGTGCCAGTAGTCCAACATGGGGACTAGGAAACACCGGGGAGCTGTTTTTT	CASSPTWGLGNTGELFF	TRBJ2-2	TRBD2	.	TRBV19
TGCAGTGCTAGGAGTGCGGCGGGTAGCTATGGCTACACCTTC	CSARSAAGSYGYTF	TRBJ1-2	.	many	TRBV20-1
TGCAGTGCTAGAGACTCGACCGGGACAGGTCCTGAAGCTTTCTTT	CSARDSTGTGPEAFF	TRBJ1-1	TRBD1	.	TRBV20-1
TGTGCCAGCCGCAGGACTAGCGGGTTAGAGACCCAGTACTTC	CASRRTSGLETQYF	TRBJ2-5	TRBD2	few	TRBV4-2
TGTGCCATCAGTGTGATAGGGGGCTATGGCTACACCTTC	CAISVIGGYGYTF	TRBJ1-2	.	many	TRBV10-3
TGTGCCAGCAGCCGAGCGACAGGGGGAGGAAACACCATATATTTT	CASSRATGGGNTIYF	TRBJ1-3	TRBD1	.	TRBV12-3/TRBV12-4
TGTGCCAGCACCTGGACAGGGGCGAACAGGGAGACCCAGTGCTTC	CASTWTGANRETQCF	TRBJ2-5	TRBD1	.	TRBV6-1
TGTGCCATCAGGGAGCGAGCGGGCTTGGCCGGGGAGCTGTTTTTT	CAIRERAGLAGELFF	TRBJ2-2	.	.	TRBV10-3
TGCAGCGTTGGGGCGACAGGGGGCGCGGGAGAGACCCAGTACTTC	CSVGATGGAGETQYF	TRBJ2-5	TRBD1	.	TRBV29-1
TGTGCCAGCAGCGTAGGGGGTGGGCCGTTCACTGAAGCTTTCTTT	CASSVGGGPFTEAFF	TRBJ1-1	.	.	TRBV9
TGTGCCAGCAGAAAAACAATGAACACTGAAGCTTTCTTT	CASRKTMNTEAFF	TRBJ1-1	.	many	TRBV2
TGCGCCAGCAGCCAAGGGGGCACTAGCGCCTTCCAAGAGACCCAGTACTTC	CASSQGGTSAFQETQYF	TRBJ2-5	TRBD2	.	TRBV4-1
TGTGCCAGCAGCTCAGCAGGGGTGACTGAAGCTTTCTTT	CASSSAGVTEAFF	TRBJ1-1	.	.	TRBV7-6
TGTGCCAGCAGCTTGGTGGCGCAGGGAGGCCACGAGCAGTACTTC	CASSLVAQGGHEQYF	TRBJ2-7	.	few	TRBV7-9
TGTGCCACCAGCAGAGAGACTAGCGGACAAGAGACCCAGTACTTC	CATSRETSGQETQYF	TRBJ2-5	TRBD2	.	TRBV15
TGTGCCAGTAGTACCGGTGCGAGGGAGTCACCCCTCCACTTT	CASSTGARESPLHF	TRBJ1-6	.	few	TRBV19
TGTGCCAGCAGAAGGGAGGCAGAGACCCAGTACTTC	CASRREAETQYF	TRBJ2-5	.	.	TRBV12-3/TRBV12-4
TGCAGTGCTAGTAAAGGGAATTCGGGAAACACTGAAGCTTTCTTT	CSASKGNSGNTEAFF	TRBJ1-1	.	many	TRBV20-1
TGTGCCAGCAGTTTGATTCAGGGGGGAGGCAATCAGCCCCAGCATTTT	CASSLIQGGGNQPQHF	TRBJ1-5	TRBD1	.	TRBV5-4
TGCAGTGCTAGAGGGACAGAAGGATACTGGGGAAACACCATATATTTT	CSARGTEGYWGNTIYF	TRBJ1-3	.	.	TRBV20-1
TGCAGTGCTAGATCCCAAGGGGGCAGGGCTCAGCCCCAGCATTTT	CSARSQGGRAQPQHF	TRBJ1-5	TRBD1	few	TRBV20-1
TGCAGCGTTGAAGCCCCGGGGACCCCCTATGGCTACACCTTC	CSVEAPGTPYGYTF	TRBJ1-2	.	.	TRBV29-1
TGTGCCAGCAGCTTGGGGATGGGACAGGGAATCATTCAGCCCCAGCATTTT	CASSLGMGQGIIQPQHF	TRBJ1-5	TRBD1	.	TRBV7-9
TGTGCCAGCAGCCAAGCGAGACAGGGAAGAAGTCACACTGAAGCTTTCTTT	CASSQARQGRSHTEAFF	TRBJ1-1	TRBD1	few	TRBV11-2
TGCAGCGTTGGCTCGCCGAGGGGCACTGAAGCTTTCTTT	CSVGSPRGTEAFF	TRBJ1-1	.	.	TRBV29-1
TGCGCCAGCAAAAACAGGGGCCGCGGGGAGCTGTTTTTT	CASKNRGRGELFF	TRBJ2-2	TRBD1	.	TRBV10-1
TGTGCCAGCAGTCGGGACAGCCACCCGGGGCTAGGCTACACCTTC	CASSRDSHPGLGYTF	TRBJ1-2	TRBD1	.	TRBV6-5
TGTGCCAGCAGTGGGGGGACAGGTGGTTATGGAGGAGGCTACACCTTC	CASSGGTGGYGGGYTF	TRBJ1-2	TRBD1	few	TRBV2
TGCGCCAGCAGCGTCGGGACAGGGGTATCTTTTGCAGAGACCCAGTACTTC	CASSVGTGVSFAETQYF	TRBJ2-5	TRBD1	.	TRBV5-1
TGTGCCAGCAAAGGGAGGGCCCCGAATGAAAAACTGTTTTTT	CASKGRAPNEKLFF	TRBJ1-4	.	.	TRBV2
TGCAGCGCCAGTTTAAAACAGCTAGATAGCAATCAGCCCCAGCATTTT	CSASLKQLDSNQPQHF	TRBJ1-5	.	.	TRBV29-1
TGCAGTGCTAGTGAAGGGACAGCGACTAAGAATTCACCCCTCCACTTT	CSASEGTATKNSPLHF	TRBJ1-6	TRBD1	few	TRBV20-1
TGCGCCAGCAGCCAAGTTACCACCTACGAGCAGTACTTC	CASSQVTTYEQYF	TRBJ2-7	.	few	TRBV4-1
TGTGCCAGCAGTGAAGCGCGGGGACGGAGCTATGGCTACACCTTC	CASSEARGRSYGYTF	TRBJ1-2	.	.	TRBV2
TGTGCCAGCAGTGATCACGAAAATACTGAAGCTTTCTTT	CASSDHENTEAFF	TRBJ1-1	.	.	TRBV6-6
TGCAGCGCTCGACTAGCGGGAGGTCTATATGGCTACACCTTC	CSARLAGGLYGYTF	TRBJ1-2	.	.	TRBV29-1
TGTGCCAGCAGCTTAGCGGCGGGAAGGGGTGGGACCTACGAGCAGTACTTC	CASSLAAGRGGTYEQYF	TRBJ2-7	.	.	TRBV7-9
TGTGCCAGCAGTGATTATGGGAGGTCACCCCTCCACTTT	CASSDYGRSPLHF	TRBJ1-6	.	many	TRBV2
TGCGCCAGCAGCTTGGAAGGAAACCGGGAGTCACCCCTCCACTTT	CASSLEGNRESPLHF	TRBJ1-6	.	.	TRBV5-1
TGTGCCAGTAGTACCGGACAGGGAGAAGGAATTTCACCCCTCCACTTT	CASSTGQGEGISPLHF	TRBJ1-6	TRBD1	.	TRBV19
TGTGCCAGCAGTGTTAGGACAGATCAGCCCCAGCATTTT	CASSVRTDQPQHF	TRBJ1-5	.	few	TRBV12-3/TRBV12-4
TGTGCCAGTAGTATCACCTACGAGCAGTACTTC	CASSITYEQYF	TRBJ2-7	.	.	TRBV19
TGTGCCAGCAGTCCCTTAGCGGGACCGCAGGCGACCCAGTACTTC	CASSPLAGPQATQYF	TRBJ2-5	TRBD2	few	TRBV12-3/TRBV12-4
TGTGCCAGCAGCTTAGTAGCCAGGGCAAATTCACCCCTCCACTTT	CASSLVARANSPLHF	TRBJ1-6	.	.	TRBV2
TGTGCCAGCAGTTTATCCGCGATCGGGATCGCTCCGTATGGCTACACCTTC	CASSLSAIGIAPYGYTF	TRBJ1-2	.	.	TRBV2
TGCAGTGGCTCTCAGACCAATCAGCCCCAGCATTTT	CSGSQTNQPQHF	TRBJ1-5	.	many	TRBV20-1
TGTGCCAGTCGCTCCGGGACAGGGGGCGTCACCGGGGAGCTGTTTTTT	CASRSGTGGVTGELFF	TRBJ2-2	TRBD1	few	TRBV9
TGTGCCACCAGCAGCCGGGTTAACACTGAAGCTTTCTTT	CATSSRVNTEAFF	TRBJ1-1	.	.	TRBV15
TGTGCCAGCGGCAGCTCCTACGAGCAGTACTTC	CASGSSYEQYF	TRBJ2-7	.	many	TRBV2
TGTGCCAGCAACCCCAGCCTTTCGGACGAGCAGTACTTC	CASNPSLSDEQYF	TRBJ2-7	.	many	TRBV2
TGTGCCAGCAGGACCTCGGGGGCCGATGAGCAGTTCTTC	CASRTSGADEQFF	TRBJ2-1	.	.	TRBV25-1
TGTGCCAGCGGCCGGGACAGAGAAGCTTTCTTT	CASGRDREAFF	TRBJ1-1	TRBD1	few	TRBV9
TGTGCCAGCAGGGGACAGATTTATAATCCACCCCTCCACTTT	CASRGQIYNPPLHF	TRBJ1-6	TRBD1	.	TRBV9
TGTGCCAGCACTCCGGGACAGGGGAATTTTATTGACGAGCAGTACTTC	CASTPGQGNFIDEQYF	TRBJ2-7	TRBD1	.	TRBV9